This T cell receptor (beta chain) was captured in a study of PD-L1 blockade in urothelial cancer (dated by TCRdb to 2016 to 2017). Background for the entire study: Every patient began therapy around 2014 and was given atezolizumab 1,200 mg intravenously every 3 weeks. About nine tenths of the roughly 29 patients were males with bladder-origin urothelial cancer, and 18 of 29 reported a prior smoking history. Patients had an ECOG performance status of 0 or 1 and had received between 0 and 3 prior chemotherapy regimens. Blood samples were analyzed 3 weeks after the start of treatment (second dose) and 6 weeks after the start of treatment. A median of approximately 140,000 T cells and roughly 80,000 unique TCRs was obtained from blood samples, and a median clonality of around 0.08 was observed. The study, an exploratory multi-omic analysis, examined somatic, immune and clinical correlates of response to PD-L1 blockade with atezolizumab in urothelial cancer. TCR sequencing covered pretreatment tumor samples and matched, serially collected peripheral blood taken before and after atezolizumab treatment. Durable clinical benefit was defined as progression-free survival longer than 6 months, and TCR features were also tested against progression-free and overall survival. In the same patients, whole exome sequencing and RNA sequencing of pretreatment tumors were performed in addition to TCR sequencing. Under 10 patients reached durable clinical benefit, while 15 to 25 patients did not. Pretreatment blood TCR-seq was available for 30 or so patients, at least one posttreatment blood collection was obtained for some 25 patients, and tumor TCR-seq was available for some 25 patients.

The CDR3 has 11 amino acids, counting the end cysteine and phenylalanine. The kept DNA is CDR3 alone, 33 bases in frame from the first base. V gives up 3 bases and J gives up 3 bases, and the segment between their germline ends measures 6 bases. Via the germline V gene (reference sequence), CDR1 is DFQATT and CDR2 SNEGSKA. Comment on this clone: Its cognate antigen has yet to be identified. No qualities accompany the bases; no much larger clone lies one base away.

In light of the paper, this sample's time point label describes: pretreatment peripheral blood. A total of approximately 27 patients with locally advanced or metastatic urothelial carcinoma, treated at Memorial Sloan Kettering on a trial protocol, made up the cohort. Peripheral blood mononuclear cells were collected pretreatment and during treatment, with between 1 and 8 total time points obtained per patient. The Qiagen DNeasy Blood extraction kit was used to purify genomic DNA from total PBMCs and tumor samples. PBMCs were collected pretreatment and during treatment, and were isolated and stored as previously described. Points the paper makes about the study in general: Improved progression-free and overall survival was found to be associated with pretreatment peripheral blood TCR clonality below the median. Small sample size (n ≈ 28) and many exploratory analyses mean the results are intended to be hypothesis-generating. Among patients with durable benefit, tumor-associated TCR clones showed greater expansion in peripheral blood 3 weeks after treatment started (n = 22, p = 0.022).

Synthetic TCR analog templates were spiked into each PCR to estimate absolute template abundance from read counts. The immunoSEQ assay was used to amplify TCRbeta CDR3 regions from genomic DNA with bias-controlled V and J gene primers. Sequencing of rearranged TCRbeta segments was done at approximately 20X coverage. As for how the authors treated the data: Sequencing errors were corrected by clustering and CDR3s were annotated against IMGT to assign V, D and J genes. Only productive TCRbeta rearrangements were used in downstream analyses, excluding out-of-frame or stop-codon sequences. Clonality was computed as one minus Shannon entropy normalized by the log of the number of unique productive sequences. Fisher's exact test with Benjamini-Hochberg correction, using a cutoff of adjusted p below 0.01, was how clones that differed between time points or between blood and tumor were identified. Entries here come from immuneACCESS through TCRdb and include only in-frame sequences with V and J called. Some clones fail to appear in such tables; in the studies checked, an unresolved V gene covers under half of the shortfall, and the cause of the remainder is unknown. V, J and clone size reflect that table, while D and trimming were determined from the DNA. This sample gives approximately 90,000 clones in total; about four fifths of them show up just once. The ten largest make up approximately 2% of the sample.

The chain is made from TRBV20-1 and TRBJ2-7, with the D gene call left open. This TCR was sampled from a man aged 55 to 70 with urothelial cancer. The sequences come from PBMCs, collected around atezolizumab (anti-PD-L1) treatment. The DNA is TGCAGTGCTAGCCCCGGCTACGAGCAGTACTTC. This yields the protein CSASPGYEQYF.